This TCR beta chain was sequenced for a study of blood T cell repertoires in COVID-19. Turning to the study itself: The analysed material was cDNA or gDNA that came from T cells, B-cell-depleted T cells, or PBMCs.

This table comes from immunoSEQ multiplex PCR, and its TCRdb copy is limited to in-frame clones, with some not included. The sample carries 150,000 to 200,000 clones, about 86% recorded once. CDR1 is LNHDA, CDR2 SQIVND, per germline (reference sequence). The trim removed 8 bases at V and 8 bases at J, leaving 16 bases unmatched. The CDR3 spans 16 residues. The sequence derives from a man aged 45-65 years with active or convalescent COVID-19. V is TRBV19 and J is TRBJ1-4; 8 bases map to TRBD1. The sequencing input was peripheral blood. As DNA, the CDR3 is TGTGCCAGTCATTTGTCAGGGGGCGGTCGCGGGGAAAAACTGTTTTTT. Amino acids: CASHLSGGGRGEKLFF.